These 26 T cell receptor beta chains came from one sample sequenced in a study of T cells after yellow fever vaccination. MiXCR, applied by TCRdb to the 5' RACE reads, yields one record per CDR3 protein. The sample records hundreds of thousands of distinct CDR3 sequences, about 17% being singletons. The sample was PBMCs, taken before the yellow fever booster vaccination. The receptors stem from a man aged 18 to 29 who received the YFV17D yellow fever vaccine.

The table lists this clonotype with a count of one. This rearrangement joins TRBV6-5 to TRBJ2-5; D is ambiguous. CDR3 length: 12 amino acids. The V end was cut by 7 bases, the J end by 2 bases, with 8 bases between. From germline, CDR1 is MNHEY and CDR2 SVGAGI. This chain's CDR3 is CASTSSQETQYF. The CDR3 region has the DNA TGTGCCAGCACGTCCAGTCAAGAGACCCAGTACTTC.

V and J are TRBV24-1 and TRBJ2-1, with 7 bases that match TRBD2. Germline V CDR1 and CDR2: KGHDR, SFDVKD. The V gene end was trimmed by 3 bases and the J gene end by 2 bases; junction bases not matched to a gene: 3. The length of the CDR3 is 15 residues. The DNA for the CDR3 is TGTGCCACCAGTGATAAGCGGGGAACCTACAATGAGCAGTTCTTC. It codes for CATSDKRGTYNEQFF.

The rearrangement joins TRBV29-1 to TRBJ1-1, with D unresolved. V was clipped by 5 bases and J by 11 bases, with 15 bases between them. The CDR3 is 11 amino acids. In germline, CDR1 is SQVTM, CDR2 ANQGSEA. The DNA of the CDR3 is TGCAGCGTTACCTTTCTCCAGGATGCTTTCTTT. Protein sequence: CSVTFLQDAFF.

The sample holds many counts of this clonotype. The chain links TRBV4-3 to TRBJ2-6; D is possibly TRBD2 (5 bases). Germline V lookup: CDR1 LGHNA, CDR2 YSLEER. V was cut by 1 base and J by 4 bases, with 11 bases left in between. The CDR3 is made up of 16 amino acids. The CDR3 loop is CASSQVRETGANVLTF. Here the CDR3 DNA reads TGCGCCAGCAGCCAAGTGAGGGAAACAGGGGCCAACGTCCTGACTTTC.

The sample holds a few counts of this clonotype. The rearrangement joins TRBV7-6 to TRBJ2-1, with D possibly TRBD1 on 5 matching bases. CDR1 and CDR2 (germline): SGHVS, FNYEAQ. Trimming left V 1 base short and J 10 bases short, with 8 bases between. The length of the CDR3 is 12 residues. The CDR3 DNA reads TGTGCCAGCAGCTTAGTGACAGCGGAGCAGTTCTTC. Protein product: CASSLVTAEQFF.

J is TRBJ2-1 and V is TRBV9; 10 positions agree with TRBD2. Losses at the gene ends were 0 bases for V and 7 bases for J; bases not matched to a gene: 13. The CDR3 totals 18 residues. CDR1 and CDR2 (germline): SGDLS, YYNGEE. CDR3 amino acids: CASSVGSSGGLSTNEQFF. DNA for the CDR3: TGTGCCAGCAGCGTAGGTTCTAGCGGGGGCCTCTCCACAAATGAGCAGTTCTTC.

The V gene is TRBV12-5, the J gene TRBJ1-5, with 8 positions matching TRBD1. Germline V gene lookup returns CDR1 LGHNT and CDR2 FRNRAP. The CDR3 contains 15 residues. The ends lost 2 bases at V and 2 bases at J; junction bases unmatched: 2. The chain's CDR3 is CASGLTGGGNQPQHF. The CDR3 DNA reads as TGTGCTAGTGGTTTGACAGGGGGAGGCAATCAGCCCCAGCATTTT.

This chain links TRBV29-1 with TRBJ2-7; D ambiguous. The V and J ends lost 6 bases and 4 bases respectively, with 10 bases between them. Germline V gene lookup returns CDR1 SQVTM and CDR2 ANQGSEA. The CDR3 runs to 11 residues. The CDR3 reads CSVRLGYEQYV. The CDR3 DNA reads TGCAGCGTAAGACTGGGGTACGAGCAGTACGTC.

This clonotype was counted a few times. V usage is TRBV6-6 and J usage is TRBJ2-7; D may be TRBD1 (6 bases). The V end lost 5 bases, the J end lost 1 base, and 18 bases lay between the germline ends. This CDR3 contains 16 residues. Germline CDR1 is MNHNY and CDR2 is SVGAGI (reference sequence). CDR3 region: CASSPRQARESYEQYF. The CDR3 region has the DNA TGTGCCAGCAGTCCGCGACAGGCCCGCGAGTCCTACGAGCAGTACTTC.

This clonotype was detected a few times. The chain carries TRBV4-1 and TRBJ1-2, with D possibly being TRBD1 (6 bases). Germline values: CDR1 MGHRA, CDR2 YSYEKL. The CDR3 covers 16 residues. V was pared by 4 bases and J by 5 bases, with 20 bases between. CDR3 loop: CASSPGQPEFGYGYTF. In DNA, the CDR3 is TGCGCCAGCAGCCCGGGACAACCCGAATTTGGTTATGGCTACACCTTC.

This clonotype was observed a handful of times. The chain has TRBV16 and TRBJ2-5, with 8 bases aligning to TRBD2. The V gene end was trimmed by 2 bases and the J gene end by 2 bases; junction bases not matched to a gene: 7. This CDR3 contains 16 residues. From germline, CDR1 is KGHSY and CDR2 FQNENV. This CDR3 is CASSQGTSLRQETQYF. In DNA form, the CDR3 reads TGTGCCAGCAGCCAAGGGACTAGTCTACGTCAAGAGACCCAGTACTTC.

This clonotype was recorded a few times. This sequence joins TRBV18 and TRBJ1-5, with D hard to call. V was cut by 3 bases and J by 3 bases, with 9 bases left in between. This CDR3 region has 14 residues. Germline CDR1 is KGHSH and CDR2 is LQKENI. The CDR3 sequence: CASSPAVLNQPQHF. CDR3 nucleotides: TGTGCCAGCTCACCGGCGGTGCTCAATCAGCCCCAGCATTTT.

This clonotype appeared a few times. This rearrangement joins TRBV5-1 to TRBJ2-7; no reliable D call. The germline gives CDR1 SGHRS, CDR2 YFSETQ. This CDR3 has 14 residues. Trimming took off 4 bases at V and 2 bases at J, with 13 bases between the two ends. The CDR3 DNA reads TGCGCCAGCAGCCCTGGACCCGAGGCCTACGAGCAGTACGTC. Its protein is CASSPGPEAYEQYV.

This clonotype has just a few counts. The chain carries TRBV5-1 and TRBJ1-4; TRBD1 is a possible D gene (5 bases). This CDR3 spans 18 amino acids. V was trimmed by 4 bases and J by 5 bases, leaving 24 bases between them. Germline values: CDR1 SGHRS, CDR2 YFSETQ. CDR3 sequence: CASSPPEDREGENEKLFF. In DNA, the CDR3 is TGCGCCAGCAGCCCCCCGGAGGACCGTGAAGGGGAGAATGAAAAACTGTTTTTT.

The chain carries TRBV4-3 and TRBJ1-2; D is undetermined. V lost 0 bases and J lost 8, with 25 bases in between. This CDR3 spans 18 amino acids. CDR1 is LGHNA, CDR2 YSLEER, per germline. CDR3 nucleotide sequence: TGCGCCAGCAGCCAAGATCGGGAACTGAATGGAGGGATGTACGGCTACACCTTC. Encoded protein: CASSQDRELNGGMYGYTF.

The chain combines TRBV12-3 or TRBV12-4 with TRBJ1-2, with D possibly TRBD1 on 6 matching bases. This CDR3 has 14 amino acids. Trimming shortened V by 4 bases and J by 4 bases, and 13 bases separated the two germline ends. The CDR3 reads CASSSRRGVYGYTF. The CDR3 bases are TGTGCCAGCAGTTCCCGGAGGGGGGTCTATGGCTACACCTTC.

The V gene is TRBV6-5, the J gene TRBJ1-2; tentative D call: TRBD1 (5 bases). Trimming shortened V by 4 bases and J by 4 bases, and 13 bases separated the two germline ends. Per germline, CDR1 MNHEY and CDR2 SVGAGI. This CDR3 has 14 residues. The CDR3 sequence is CASSFLQEPYGYTF. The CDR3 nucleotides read TGTGCCAGCAGTTTCCTACAGGAACCCTATGGCTACACCTTC.

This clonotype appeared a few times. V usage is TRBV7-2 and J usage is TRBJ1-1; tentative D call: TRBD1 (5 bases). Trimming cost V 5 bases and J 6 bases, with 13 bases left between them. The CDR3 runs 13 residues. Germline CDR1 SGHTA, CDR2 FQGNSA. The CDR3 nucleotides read TGTGCCAGCAGCCTTGAGTGGGGGTCTGAAGCTTTCTTT. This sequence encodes CASSLEWGSEAFF.

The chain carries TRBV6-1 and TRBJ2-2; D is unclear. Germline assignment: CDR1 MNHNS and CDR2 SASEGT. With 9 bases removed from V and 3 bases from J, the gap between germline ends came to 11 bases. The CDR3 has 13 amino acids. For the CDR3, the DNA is TGTGCCAGTATCCGGGTTTACACCGGGGAGCTGTTTTTT. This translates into CASIRVYTGELFF.

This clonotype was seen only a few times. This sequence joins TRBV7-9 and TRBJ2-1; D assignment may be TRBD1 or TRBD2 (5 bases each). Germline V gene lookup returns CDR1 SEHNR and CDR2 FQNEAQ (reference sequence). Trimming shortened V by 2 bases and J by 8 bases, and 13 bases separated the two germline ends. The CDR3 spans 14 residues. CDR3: CASSLFGAWDEQFF. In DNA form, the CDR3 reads TGTGCCAGCAGCTTATTCGGGGCTTGGGATGAGCAGTTCTTC. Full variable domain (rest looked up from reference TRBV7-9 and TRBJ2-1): DTGVSQNPRHKITKRGQNVTFRCDPISEHNRLYWYRQTLGQGPEFLTYFQNEAQLEKSRLLSDRFSAERPKGSFSTLEIQRTEQGDSAMYLCASSLFGAWDEQFFGPGTRLTVL.

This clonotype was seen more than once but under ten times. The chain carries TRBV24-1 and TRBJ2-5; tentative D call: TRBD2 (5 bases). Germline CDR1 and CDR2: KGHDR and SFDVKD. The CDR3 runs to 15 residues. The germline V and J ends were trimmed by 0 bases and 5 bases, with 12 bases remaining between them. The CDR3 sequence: CATSDLRRGEETQYF. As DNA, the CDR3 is TGTGCCACCAGTGATTTGCGTCGGGGAGAGGAGACCCAGTACTTC.

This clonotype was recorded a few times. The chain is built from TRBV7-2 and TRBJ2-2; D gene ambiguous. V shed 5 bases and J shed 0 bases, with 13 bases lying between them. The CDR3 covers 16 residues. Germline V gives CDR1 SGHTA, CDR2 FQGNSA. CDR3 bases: TGTGCCAGCAGCCCGTTCGGGCTCGCGAACACCGGGGAGCTGTTTTTT. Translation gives CASSPFGLANTGELFF. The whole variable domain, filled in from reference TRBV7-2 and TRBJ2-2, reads GAGVSQSPSNKVTEKGKDVELRCDPISGHTALYWYRQSLGQGLEFLIYFQGNSAPDKSGLPSDRFSAERTGGSVSTLTIQRTQQEDSAVYLCASSPFGLANTGELFFGEGSRLTVL.

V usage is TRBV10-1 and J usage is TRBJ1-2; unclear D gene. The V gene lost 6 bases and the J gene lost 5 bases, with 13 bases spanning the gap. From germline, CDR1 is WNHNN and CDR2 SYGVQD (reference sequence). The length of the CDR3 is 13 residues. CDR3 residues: CASRDVGKYGYTF. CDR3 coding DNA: TGCGCCAGCAGGGACGTAGGGAAATATGGCTACACCTTC.

The CDR3 here is CASSLVPGLAKNIQYF. The DNA of the CDR3 is TGTGCCAGCAGCTTAGTGCCAGGACTAGCCAAAAACATTCAGTACTTC. The chain links TRBV11-2 to TRBJ2-4, with D possibly TRBD2 on 5 matching bases. The CDR3 covers 16 residues. The germline V gene encodes CDR1 SGHAT and CDR2 FQNNGV. V was trimmed by 1 base and J by 0 bases, leaving 10 bases between them.

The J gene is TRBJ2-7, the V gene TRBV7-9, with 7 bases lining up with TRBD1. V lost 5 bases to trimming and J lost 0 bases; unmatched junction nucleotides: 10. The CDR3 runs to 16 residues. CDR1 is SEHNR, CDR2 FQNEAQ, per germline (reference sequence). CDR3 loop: CASSPRQGSSSYEQYF. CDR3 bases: TGTGCCAGCAGCCCAAGACAGGGATCGAGCTCCTACGAGCAGTACTTC.

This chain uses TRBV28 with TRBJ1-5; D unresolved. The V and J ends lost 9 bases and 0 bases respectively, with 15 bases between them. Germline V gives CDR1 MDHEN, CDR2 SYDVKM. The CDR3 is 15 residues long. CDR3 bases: TGTGCCAGTGGAACCGGACGGACTAGCAATCAGCCCCAGCATTTT. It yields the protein CASGTGRTSNQPQHF.